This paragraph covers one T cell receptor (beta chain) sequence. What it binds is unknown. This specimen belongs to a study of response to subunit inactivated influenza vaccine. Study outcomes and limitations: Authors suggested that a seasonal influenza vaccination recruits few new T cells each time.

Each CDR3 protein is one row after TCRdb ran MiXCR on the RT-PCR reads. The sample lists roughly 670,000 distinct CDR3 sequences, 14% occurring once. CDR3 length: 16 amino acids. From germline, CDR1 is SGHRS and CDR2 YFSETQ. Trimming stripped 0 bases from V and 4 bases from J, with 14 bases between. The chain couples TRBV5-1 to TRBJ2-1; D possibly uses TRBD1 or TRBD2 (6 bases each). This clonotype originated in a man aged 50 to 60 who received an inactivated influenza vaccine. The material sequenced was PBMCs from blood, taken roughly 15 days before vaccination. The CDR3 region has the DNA TGCGCCAGCAGCTTGGGGGGGGCAGGAAGTTACAATGAGCAGTTCTTC. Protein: CASSLGGAGSYNEQFF.